The source of this T cell receptor beta chain is a study of T cell repertoires in cytomegalovirus infection. The study, taken as a whole, reports: CMV carriers having the relevant HLA were flagged by cumulative public TCR beta family frequency.

Each CDR3 protein gets one entry after TCRdb re-called the reads with MiXCR. The sample lists fewer than 300,000 distinct CDR3 sequences; roughly a quarter were seen once. This clonotype was picked up a small number of times. Its cognate antigen is unknown. The CDR3 spans 16 residues. Per the germline V gene, CDR1 is SGHTA and CDR2 is FQGNSA. Trimming at V came to 3 bases and at J to 2 bases, leaving 7 bases not matched to a gene. What was sequenced was PBMCs. This clonotype was obtained from a human donor in good health (CMV status not recorded). Some clones in this sample may be carry-over from other donors' samples. The rearrangement links TRBV7-2 to TRBJ2-3; 8 bases agree with TRBD2. The chain's CDR3 is CASSFPLAGTTDTQYF. The CDR3 bases are TGTGCCAGCAGCTTCCCGTTAGCGGGAACCACAGATACGCAGTATTTT.